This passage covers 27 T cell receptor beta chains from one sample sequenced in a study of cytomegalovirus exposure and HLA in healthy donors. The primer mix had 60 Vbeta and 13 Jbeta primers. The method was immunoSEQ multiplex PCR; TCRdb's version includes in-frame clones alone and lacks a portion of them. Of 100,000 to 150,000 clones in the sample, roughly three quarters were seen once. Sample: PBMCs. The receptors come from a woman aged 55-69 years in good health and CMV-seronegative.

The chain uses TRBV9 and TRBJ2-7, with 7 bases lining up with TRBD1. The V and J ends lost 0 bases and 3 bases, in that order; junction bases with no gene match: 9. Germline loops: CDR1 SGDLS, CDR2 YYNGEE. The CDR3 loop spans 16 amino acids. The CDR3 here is CASSVEDAGGYYEQYF. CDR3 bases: TGTGCCAGCAGCGTAGAGGATGCAGGGGGATACTACGAGCAGTACTTC.

The chain's CDR3 is CASSLLAVGYNEQFF. Here the CDR3 DNA reads TGTGCCAGCAGCTTACTAGCGGTGGGGTACAATGAGCAGTTCTTC. The chain carries TRBV28 and TRBJ2-1; 8 bases agree with TRBD2. The CDR3 covers 15 residues. V lost 6 bases and J lost 4; bases outside the gene matches: 8. Germline V gene data show CDR1 as MDHEN and CDR2 as SYDVKM.

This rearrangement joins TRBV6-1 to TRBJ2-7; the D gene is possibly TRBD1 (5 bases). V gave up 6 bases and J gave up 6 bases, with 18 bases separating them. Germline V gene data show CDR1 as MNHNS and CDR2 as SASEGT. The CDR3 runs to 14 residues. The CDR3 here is CASRTATQAREQYF. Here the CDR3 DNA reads TGTGCCAGCAGAACAGCAACACAGGCTCGCGAGCAGTACTTC.

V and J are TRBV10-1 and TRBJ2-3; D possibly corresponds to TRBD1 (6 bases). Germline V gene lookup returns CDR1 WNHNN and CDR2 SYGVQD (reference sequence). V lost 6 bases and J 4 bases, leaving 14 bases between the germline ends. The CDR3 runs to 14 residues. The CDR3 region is CASSRWGPADTQYF. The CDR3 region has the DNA TGCGCCAGCAGCCGGTGGGGGCCGGCAGATACGCAGTATTTT.

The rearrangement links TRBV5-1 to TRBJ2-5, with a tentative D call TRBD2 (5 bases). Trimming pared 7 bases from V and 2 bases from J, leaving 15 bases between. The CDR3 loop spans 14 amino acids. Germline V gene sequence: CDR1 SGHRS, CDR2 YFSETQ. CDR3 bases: TGCGCCAGCGCCCTACTAGTCGGACAAGAGACCCAGTACTTC. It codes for CASALLVGQETQYF.

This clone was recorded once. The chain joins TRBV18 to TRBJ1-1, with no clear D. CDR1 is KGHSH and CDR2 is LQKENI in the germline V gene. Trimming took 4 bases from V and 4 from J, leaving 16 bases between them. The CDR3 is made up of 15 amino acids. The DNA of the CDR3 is TGTGCCAGCTCACTGAATTGGGGTGAGGGCACTGAAGCTTTCTTT. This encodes CASSLNWGEGTEAFF. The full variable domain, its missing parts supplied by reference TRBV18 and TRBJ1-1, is NAGVMQNPRHLVRRRGQEARLRCSPMKGHSHVYWYRQLPEEGLKFMVYLQKENIIDESGMPKERFSAEFPKEGPSILRIQQVVRGDSAAYFCASSLNWGEGTEAFFGQGTRLTVV.

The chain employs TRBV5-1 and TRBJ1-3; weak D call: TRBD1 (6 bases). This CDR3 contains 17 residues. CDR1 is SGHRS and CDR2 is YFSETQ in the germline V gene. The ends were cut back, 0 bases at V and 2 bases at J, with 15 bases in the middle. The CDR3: CASSLVPPAGAGNTIYF. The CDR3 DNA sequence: TGCGCCAGCAGCTTGGTTCCCCCGGCAGGGGCTGGAAACACCATATATTTT.

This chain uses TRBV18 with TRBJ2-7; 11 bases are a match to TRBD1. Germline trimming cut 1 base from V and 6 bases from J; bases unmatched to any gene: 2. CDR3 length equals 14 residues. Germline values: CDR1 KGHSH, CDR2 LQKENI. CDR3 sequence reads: CASSPQGQGGEQYF. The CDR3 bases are TGTGCCAGCTCACCACAGGGACAGGGGGGCGAGCAGTACTTC.

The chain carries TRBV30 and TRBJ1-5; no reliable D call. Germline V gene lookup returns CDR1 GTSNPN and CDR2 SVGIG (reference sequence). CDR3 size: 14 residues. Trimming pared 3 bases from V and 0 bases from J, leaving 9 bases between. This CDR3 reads CAWSGGLSNQPQHF. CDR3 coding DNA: TGTGCCTGGAGCGGAGGGCTTAGCAATCAGCCCCAGCATTTT.

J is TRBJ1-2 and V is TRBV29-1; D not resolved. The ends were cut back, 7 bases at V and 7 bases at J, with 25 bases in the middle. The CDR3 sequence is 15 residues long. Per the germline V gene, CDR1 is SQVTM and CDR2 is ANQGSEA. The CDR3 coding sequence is TGCAGCGCGGACGTTTGGCAGCAAATGGAGGGTGGCTACACCTTC. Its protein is CSADVWQQMEGGYTF.

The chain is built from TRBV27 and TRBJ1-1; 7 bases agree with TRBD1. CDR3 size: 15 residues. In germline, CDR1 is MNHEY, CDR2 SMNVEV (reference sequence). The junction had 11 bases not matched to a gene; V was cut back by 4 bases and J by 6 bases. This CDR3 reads CASSSRQGLSSEAFF. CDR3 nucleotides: TGTGCCAGCAGTTCCCGACAGGGATTGTCATCTGAAGCTTTCTTT.

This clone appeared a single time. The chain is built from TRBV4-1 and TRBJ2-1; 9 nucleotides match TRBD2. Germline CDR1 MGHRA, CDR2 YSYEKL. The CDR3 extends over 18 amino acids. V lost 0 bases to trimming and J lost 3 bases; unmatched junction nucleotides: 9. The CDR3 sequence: CASSQEGRGGAYYNEQFF. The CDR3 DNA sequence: TGCGCCAGCAGCCAAGAGGGTCGCGGGGGGGCCTACTACAATGAGCAGTTCTTC.

CDR3 loop: CASSFGGSYNEQFF. As DNA, the CDR3 is TGTGCCAGCAGTTTTGGGGGGTCCTACAATGAGCAGTTCTTC. The chain employs TRBV28 and TRBJ2-1, with D perhaps TRBD2 (6 bases). This CDR3 is built from 14 residues. V lost 3 bases and J lost 1, with 7 bases in between. CDR1 is MDHEN and CDR2 is SYDVKM in the germline V gene.

CDR3 residues: CASSRTRGQEYYEQYF. The DNA of the CDR3 is TGTGCCAGCAGCCGTACGCGGGGGCAGGAATACTACGAGCAGTACTTC. The rearrangement uses TRBV7-9 and TRBJ2-7; TRBD2 might be the D (7 bases). V was trimmed by 5 bases and J by 3 bases, leaving 20 bases between them. The CDR3 covers 16 residues. Germline V gene sequence: CDR1 SEHNR, CDR2 FQNEAQ (reference sequence).

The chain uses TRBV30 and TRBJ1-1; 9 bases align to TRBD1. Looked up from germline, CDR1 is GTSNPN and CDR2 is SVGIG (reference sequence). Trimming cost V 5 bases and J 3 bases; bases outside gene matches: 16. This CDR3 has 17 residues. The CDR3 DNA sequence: TGTGCCTGGCTAACCGGGACAGGGAGCGGGGATGACACTGAAGCTTTCTTT. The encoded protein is CAWLTGTGSGDDTEAFF.

The CDR3 loop reads CASSWDRAYNEQFF. CDR3 in DNA: TGCGCCAGCAGCTGGGACAGGGCCTACAATGAGCAGTTCTTC. This chain joins TRBV5-1 and TRBJ2-1; 9 bases are shared with TRBD1. V dropped 3 bases and J dropped 2; count of bases not matched to a gene: 0. The CDR3 extends over 14 amino acids. Germline loops: CDR1 SGHRS, CDR2 YFSETQ.

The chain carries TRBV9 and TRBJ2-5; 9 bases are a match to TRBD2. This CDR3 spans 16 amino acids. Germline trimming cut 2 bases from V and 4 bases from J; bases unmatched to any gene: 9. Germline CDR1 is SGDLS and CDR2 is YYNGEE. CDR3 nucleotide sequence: TGTGCCAGCAGCGTCGCTAGCGGGATAATCGGAGAGACCCAGTACTTC. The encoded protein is CASSVASGIIGETQYF.

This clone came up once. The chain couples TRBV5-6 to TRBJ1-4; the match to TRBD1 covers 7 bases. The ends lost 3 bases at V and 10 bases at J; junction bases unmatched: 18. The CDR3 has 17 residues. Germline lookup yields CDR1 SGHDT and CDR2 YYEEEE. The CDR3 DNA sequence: TGTGCCAGCAGCTCCTTCCAATCTCAGGGGGAGCCTAGAAAACTGTTTTTT. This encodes CASSSFQSQGEPRKLFF.

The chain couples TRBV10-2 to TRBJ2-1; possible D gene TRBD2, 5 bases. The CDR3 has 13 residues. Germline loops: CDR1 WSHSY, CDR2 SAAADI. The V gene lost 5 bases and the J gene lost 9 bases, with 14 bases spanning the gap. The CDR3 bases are TGCGCCAGCAGTAATCAAGACCTAGCTGAGCAGTTCTTC. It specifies CASSNQDLAEQFF.

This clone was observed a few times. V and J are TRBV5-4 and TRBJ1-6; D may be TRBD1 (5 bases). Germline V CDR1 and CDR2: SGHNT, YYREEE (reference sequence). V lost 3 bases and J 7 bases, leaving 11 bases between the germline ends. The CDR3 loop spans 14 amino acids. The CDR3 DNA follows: TGTGCCAGCAGCTACCCCGGGGGGAATTCACCCCTCCACTTT. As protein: CASSYPGGNSPLHF.

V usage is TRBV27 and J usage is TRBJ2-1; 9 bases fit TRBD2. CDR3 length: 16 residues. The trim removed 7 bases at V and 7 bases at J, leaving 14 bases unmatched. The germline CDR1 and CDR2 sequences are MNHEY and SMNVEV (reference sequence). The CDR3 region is CASTQFAQRGENEQFF. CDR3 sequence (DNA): TGTGCCAGCACCCAGTTTGCCCAGCGGGGGGAAAATGAGCAGTTCTTC.

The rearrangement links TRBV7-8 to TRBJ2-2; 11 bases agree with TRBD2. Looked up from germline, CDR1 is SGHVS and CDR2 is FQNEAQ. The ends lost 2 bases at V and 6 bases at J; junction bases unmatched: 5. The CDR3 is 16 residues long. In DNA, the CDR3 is TGTGCCAGCAGCTTACCTAGCGGGAGGATCGCCGGGGAGCTGTTTTTT. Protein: CASSLPSGRIAGELFF.

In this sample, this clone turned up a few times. CDR3 amino acids: CASSESRDSGSPLHF. The CDR3 bases are TGCGCCAGCAGTGAGTCTAGAGACAGTGGTTCACCCCTCCACTTT. V usage is TRBV10-2 and J usage is TRBJ1-6; perhaps TRBD1 as D (5 bases). The CDR3 is 15 amino acids. Trimming pared 0 bases from V and 9 bases from J, leaving 12 bases between. In germline, CDR1 is WSHSY, CDR2 SAAADI.

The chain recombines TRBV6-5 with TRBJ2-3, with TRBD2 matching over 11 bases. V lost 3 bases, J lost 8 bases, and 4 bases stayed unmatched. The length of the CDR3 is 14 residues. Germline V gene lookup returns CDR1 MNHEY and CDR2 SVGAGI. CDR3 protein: CASSYVSGRVTQYF. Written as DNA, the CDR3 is TGTGCCAGCAGTTATGTTAGCGGGAGGGTTACGCAGTATTTT.

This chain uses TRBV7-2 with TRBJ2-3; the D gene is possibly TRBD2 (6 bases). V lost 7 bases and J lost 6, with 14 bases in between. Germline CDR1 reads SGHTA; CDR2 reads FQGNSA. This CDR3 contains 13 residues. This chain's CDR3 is CASNDLRGDTQYF. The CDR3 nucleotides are TGTGCCAGCAACGACCTACGGGGGGATACGCAGTATTTT.

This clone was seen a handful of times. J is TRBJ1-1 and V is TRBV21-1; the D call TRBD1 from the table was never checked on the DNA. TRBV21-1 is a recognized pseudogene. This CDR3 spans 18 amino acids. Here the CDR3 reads CASTSSQGTRGVNTEAFF. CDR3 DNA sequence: TGTGCCAGCACGTCTTCACAGGGGACGAGGGGGGTCAACACTGAAGCTTTCTTT.

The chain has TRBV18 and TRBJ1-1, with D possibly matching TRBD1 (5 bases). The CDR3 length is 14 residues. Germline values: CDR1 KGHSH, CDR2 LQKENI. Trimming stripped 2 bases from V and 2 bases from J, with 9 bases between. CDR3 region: CASSPFGGNTEAFF. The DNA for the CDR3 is TGTGCCAGCTCACCATTCGGGGGAAACACTGAAGCTTTCTTT. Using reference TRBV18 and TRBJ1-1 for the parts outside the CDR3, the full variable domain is NAGVMQNPRHLVRRRGQEARLRCSPMKGHSHVYWYRQLPEEGLKFMVYLQKENIIDESGMPKERFSAEFPKEGPSILRIQQVVRGDSAAYFCASSPFGGNTEAFFGQGTRLTVV.